The 20 T cell receptor beta chains given below trace back to one sample, sequenced in a study of post-analysis software for immune sequencing data. Study-level findings and limits: There were roughly 5 TRBV segments more frequent in patients than controls, and TRBV5-6, TRBV5-1 and TRBV20-1 were among them.

Unique molecular identifiers were built into the TCR beta cDNA libraries. Each CDR3 protein gets one entry after TCRdb re-called the PCR reads with MiXCR. This sample has hundreds of thousands of distinct CDR3 sequences, with under 55% found just once. No antigen is known for these receptors. The material sequenced was blood. The receptors here all came from a girl aged 5 to 17 with multiple sclerosis.

The rearrangement links TRBV7-9 to TRBJ1-1; TRBD1 might be the D (5 bases). Germline lookup yields CDR1 SEHNR and CDR2 FQNEAQ (reference sequence). The CDR3 has 17 residues. V lost 5 bases to trimming and J lost 6 bases, with 25 bases between them. CDR3 DNA: TGTGCCAGCAGCAGCACCGCCGGGACTGTCCAAGGCGCTGAAGCTTTCTTT. Translated, it gives CASSSTAGTVQGAEAFF. The full variable domain, rest sourced from reference TRBV7-9 and TRBJ1-1, is DTGVSQNPRHKITKRGQNVTFRCDPISEHNRLYWYRQTLGQGPEFLTYFQNEAQLEKSRLLSDRFSAERPKGSFSTLEIQRTEQGDSAMYLCASSSTAGTVQGAEAFFGQGTRLTVV.

This clonotype appeared many times. V and J are TRBV29-1 and TRBJ2-3; D is ambiguous. V shed 5 bases and J shed 6 bases, with 9 bases lying between them. The CDR3 extends over 11 amino acids. Germline lookup yields CDR1 SQVTM and CDR2 ANQGSEA. This CDR3 is CSVPDPDTQYF. The CDR3 DNA is TGCAGCGTTCCGGACCCCGATACGCAGTATTTT.

This clonotype has a count of ten or more. The genes are TRBV13 and TRBJ2-3; no firm D call. V was shortened by 6 bases and J by 3 bases, with 10 bases between the two germline ends. CDR1 and CDR2 from the germline V gene are PRHDT and FYEKMQ (reference sequence). This CDR3 comprises 13 residues. CDR3 region: CASSLSPTDTQYF. CDR3 in DNA: TGTGCCAGCAGTCTCTCTCCAACAGATACGCAGTATTTT.

The chain recombines TRBV29-1 with TRBJ2-1; D gene ambiguous. Per germline, CDR1 SQVTM and CDR2 ANQGSEA. The CDR3 has 13 amino acids. Trimming shortened V by 4 bases and J by 4 bases, and 11 bases separated the two germline ends. CDR3 in amino acids: CSVAATSYNEQFF. For the CDR3, the DNA is TGCAGCGTTGCTGCGACCTCGTACAATGAGCAGTTCTTC.

This clonotype has more than one count but fewer than ten. Just one base apart from a much larger clone, this may be a read error. This sequence joins TRBV11-2 and TRBJ2-7; 10 bases agree with TRBD2. V shed 1 base and J 7 bases; nucleotides not matched to a gene: 10. Germline V gene sequence: CDR1 SGHAT, CDR2 FQNNGV. CDR3 length equals 16 residues. CDR3 protein: CASSLVVLAGTNEQYF. CDR3 in DNA: TGTGCCAGCAGCTTAGTAGTACTAGCGGGAACCAATGAGCAGTACTTC. The variable domain in full, completed from reference TRBV11-2 and TRBJ2-7, reads EAGVAQSPRYKIIEKRQSVAFWCNPISGHATLYWYQQILGQGPKLLIQFQNNGVVDDSQLPKDRFSAERLKGVDSTLKIQPAKLEDSAVYLCASSLVVLAGTNEQYFGPGTRLTVT.

This clonotype was detected only a few times. V gene TRBV7-2 combines with J gene TRBJ2-7, with D possibly matching TRBD2 (6 bases). This CDR3 has 14 residues. With 5 bases removed from V and 3 bases from J, the gap between germline ends came to 14 bases. Germline lookup yields CDR1 SGHTA and CDR2 FQGNSA. The CDR3 spells CASSREIASYEQYF. The CDR3 DNA is TGTGCCAGCAGCCGGGAGATCGCTAGCTACGAGCAGTACTTC.

V is TRBV3-1 and J is TRBJ2-1; 9 bases are shared with TRBD1. CDR3 length equals 17 residues. V lost 0 bases to trimming and J lost 8 bases; unmatched junction nucleotides: 11. Germline V gene sequence: CDR1 LGHDT, CDR2 YNNKEL (reference sequence). The DNA for the CDR3 is TGTGCCAGCAGCCAAGATAGGCTGACAGGGGGTTTCGATGAGCAGTTCTTC. This encodes CASSQDRLTGGFDEQFF.

V is TRBV20-1 and J is TRBJ2-5; 7 bases line up with TRBD1. V shed 4 bases and J 5 bases; nucleotides not matched to a gene: 4. CDR3 size: 12 residues. Germline assignment: CDR1 DFQATT and CDR2 SNEGSKA (reference sequence). The CDR3 sequence is CSAKGGLETQYF. In DNA, the CDR3 is TGCAGTGCTAAAGGGGGCCTGGAGACCCAGTACTTC.

V usage is TRBV27 and J usage is TRBJ2-1, with a weak D call TRBD1 (6 bases). Trimming stripped 2 bases from V and 5 bases from J, with 10 bases between. The CDR3 has 14 residues. Germline V gives CDR1 MNHEY, CDR2 SMNVEV (reference sequence). CDR3: CASSLGGEHNEQFF. The CDR3 region has the DNA TGTGCCAGCAGTTTAGGGGGCGAACACAATGAGCAGTTCTTC.

The rearrangement links TRBV4-3 to TRBJ2-3; no firm D call. V dropped 4 bases and J dropped 4 bases, with 12 bases sitting between them. This CDR3 is 14 amino acids long. Germline V gene lookup returns CDR1 LGHNA and CDR2 YSLEER. Here the CDR3 reads CASSPDATADTQYF. The DNA of the CDR3 is TGCGCCAGCAGCCCAGACGCGACGGCAGATACGCAGTATTTT.

V and J are TRBV3-1 and TRBJ2-3; D is uncertain. Germline V gives CDR1 LGHDT, CDR2 YNNKEL (reference sequence). The CDR3 length is 14 residues. V was shortened by 0 bases and J by 2 bases, with 6 bases between the two germline ends. The CDR3, as DNA: TGTGCCAGCAGCCAAGATACGGCCACAGATACGCAGTATTTT. This encodes CASSQDTATDTQYF.

This clonotype has a handful of counts. The genes are TRBV7-3 and TRBJ2-1; TRBD2 agrees at 7 bases. Losses at the gene ends were 2 bases for V and 8 bases for J; bases not matched to a gene: 6. CDR3 length: 14 amino acids. Germline CDR1 and CDR2: SGHTA and FQGTGA. The CDR3 spells CASSLSLAQDEQFF. The CDR3 coding sequence is TGTGCCAGCAGCTTATCACTAGCGCAGGATGAGCAGTTCTTC. The whole variable domain, filled in from reference TRBV7-3 and TRBJ2-1, reads GAGVSQTPSNKVTEKGKYVELRCDPISGHTALYWYRQSLGQGPEFLIYFQGTGAADDSGLPNDRFFAVRPEGSVSTLKIQRTERGDSAVYLCASSLSLAQDEQFFGPGTRLTVL.

Only a few counts were recorded for this clonotype. The chain employs TRBV7-2 and TRBJ1-2; TRBD1 aligns across 9 bases. The CDR3 is 14 residues long. From germline, CDR1 is SGHTA and CDR2 FQGNSA. The ends lost 5 bases at V and 2 bases at J; junction bases unmatched: 3. The CDR3 region has the DNA TGTGCCAGCAGCCGGACAGGGGAGAACTATGGCTACACCTTC. Encoded protein: CASSRTGENYGYTF.

This clonotype was counted a single time. The chain employs TRBV4-1 and TRBJ2-1, with unresolved D. V was cut by 1 base and J by 7 bases, with 11 bases left in between. This CDR3 has 14 amino acids. Germline V gives CDR1 MGHRA, CDR2 YSYEKL. The CDR3 nucleotides are TGCGCCAGCAGCCAAGTATCCATGGGAAATGAGCAGTTCTTC. It specifies CASSQVSMGNEQFF.

This clonotype was counted a few times. This chain uses TRBV15 with TRBJ2-7; D perhaps matches TRBD1 (6 bases). Germline loops: CDR1 LNHNV, CDR2 YYDKDF (reference sequence). CDR3 length: 15 residues. V lost 4 bases and J 0 bases, leaving 13 bases between the germline ends. The CDR3 region is CATSTDRSLSYEQYF. The CDR3 DNA is TGTGCCACCAGCACCGACAGGAGCCTCTCCTACGAGCAGTACTTC.

A few counts support this clonotype. The J gene is TRBJ1-2, the V gene TRBV6-5; D ambiguous. The ends were cut back, 2 bases at V and 4 bases at J, with 8 bases in the middle. The CDR3 extends over 13 amino acids. Germline CDR1 reads MNHEY; CDR2 reads SVGAGI. The CDR3 spells CASSYISSYGYTF. The CDR3 DNA sequence: TGTGCCAGCAGTTACATCAGCTCCTATGGCTACACCTTC.

This clonotype has a handful of counts. CDR3 residues: CSAREGVAGRNEQFF. CDR3 DNA: TGCAGTGCTAGAGAAGGGGTAGCGGGACGCAATGAGCAGTTCTTC. The chain joins TRBV20-1 to TRBJ2-1; 8 bases match TRBD2. This CDR3 spans 15 amino acids. Unmatched junction bases numbered 7, after V lost 0 bases and J lost 6 bases. Per the germline V gene, CDR1 is DFQATT and CDR2 is SNEGSKA (reference sequence).

This clonotype turned up a few times. This chain uses TRBV29-1 with TRBJ2-5; D is unclear. CDR1 is SQVTM, CDR2 ANQGSEA, per germline. There are 12 residues in the CDR3. Trimming shortened V by 2 bases and J by 2 bases, and 6 bases separated the two germline ends. CDR3 region: CSVEQVQETQYF. CDR3 nucleotide sequence: TGCAGCGTTGAACAGGTTCAAGAGACCCAGTACTTC.

Written as DNA, the CDR3 is TGCGCCAGCAGTGAGGCAGGGCCGCGGGGGAATTCACCCCTCCACTTT. Translating gives CASSEAGPRGNSPLHF. The V and J genes are TRBV10-2 and TRBJ1-6, with D maybe TRBD1 (5 bases). The V end lost 2 bases, the J end lost 7 bases, and 15 bases lay between the germline ends. CDR3 length equals 16 residues. Germline assignment: CDR1 WSHSY and CDR2 SAAADI.

This clonotype is a singleton in its sample. The J gene is TRBJ2-4, the V gene TRBV24-1; unclear D gene. Germline CDR1 KGHDR, CDR2 SFDVKD. The length of the CDR3 is 14 residues. V shed 3 bases and J shed 6 bases, with 11 bases lying between them. The CDR3 bases are TGTGCCACCAGTGATCCCCTGGTCCTAAACATTCAGTACTTC. This gives the protein CATSDPLVLNIQYF.